Following are 4 T cell receptor beta chains from one sample sequenced in a study of tissue T cells after allogeneic stem cell transplantation (dated by TCRdb to 2022 to 2024). Library generation was performed with the immunoSEQ multiplex PCR assay. TCRdb stores this immuneACCESS table with in-frame sequences only. Part of the clones is absent; in the studies checked, under half of the shortfall reflects unresolved V genes, and no reason is known for the rest. The sample contains roughly 50,000 clones, roughly 73% of them found a single time. Jointly, the top ten make up roughly 0.66% of the sample. The specimen was sorted cells pooled from one or two spleens. Receptor source: a pool of C57BL/6 mice in good health.

Comment on this clone: Mouse gene names and germline throughout. The read terminates 1 residue before the CDR3 end, so the remaining end is supplied by the germline J gene. This chain links TRBV13-1 with TRBJ2-3, with a weak D call TRBD2 (6 bases). CDR3 length: 14 residues. The germline gives CDR1 NSHNY, CDR2 SYGAGN. With 3 bases removed from V and 0 bases from J, the gap between germline ends came to 8 bases. CDR3 protein: CASSGGTSAETLYF. The CDR3 DNA, read in part, is TGTGCCAGCAGTGGGGGGACTAGTGCAGAAACGCTGTAT.

Concerning this clone: The gene names here belong to mouse. From the germline J gene comes the end of the CDR3, since the read stops 1 residue before it. The chain has TRBV5 and TRBJ2-7, with D tentatively TRBD2 (7 bases). Germline V lookup: CDR1 LGHNA, CDR2 YNLKQL (reference sequence). V lost 1 base and J lost 7, with 14 bases in between. This CDR3 comprises 14 residues. CDR3 DNA, as far as it was read: TGTGCCAGCAGCCAAGTTGGGGGGCGCGGGGAACAGTAC. Its protein product is CASSQVGGRGEQY. The full CDR3 is CASSQVGGRGEQYF.

As concerns this clone: Mouse gene names apply. The read comes to an end 1 residue before the CDR3 does, leaving the germline J gene to fill in the end. This chain links TRBV26 with TRBJ2-7; 12 bases match TRBD2. CDR3 size: 14 residues. V lost 4 bases and J lost 4; bases outside the gene matches: 2. The V gene's germline CDR1 is KGHPV and CDR2 FQNQEV (reference sequence). CDR3 sequence reads: CASSPGLGGYEQYF. The CDR3 bases that were read are TGTGCCAGCAGTCCTGGACTGGGGGGGTATGAACAGTAC.

Concerning this clone: Mouse germline and gene names are used. The read terminates 1 residue before the CDR3 end, so the remaining end is supplied by the germline J gene. This chain links TRBV15 with TRBJ1-1; possibly TRBD1 for D (6 bases). Germline V lookup: CDR1 SGHND, CDR2 FRSKSL. The CDR3 is made up of 13 amino acids. V lost 6 bases and J lost 3, with 11 bases in between. This CDR3 reads CASRREGDTEVFF. The CDR3 bases that were read are TGTGCCAGCAGGAGGGAGGGGGACACAGAAGTCTTC.